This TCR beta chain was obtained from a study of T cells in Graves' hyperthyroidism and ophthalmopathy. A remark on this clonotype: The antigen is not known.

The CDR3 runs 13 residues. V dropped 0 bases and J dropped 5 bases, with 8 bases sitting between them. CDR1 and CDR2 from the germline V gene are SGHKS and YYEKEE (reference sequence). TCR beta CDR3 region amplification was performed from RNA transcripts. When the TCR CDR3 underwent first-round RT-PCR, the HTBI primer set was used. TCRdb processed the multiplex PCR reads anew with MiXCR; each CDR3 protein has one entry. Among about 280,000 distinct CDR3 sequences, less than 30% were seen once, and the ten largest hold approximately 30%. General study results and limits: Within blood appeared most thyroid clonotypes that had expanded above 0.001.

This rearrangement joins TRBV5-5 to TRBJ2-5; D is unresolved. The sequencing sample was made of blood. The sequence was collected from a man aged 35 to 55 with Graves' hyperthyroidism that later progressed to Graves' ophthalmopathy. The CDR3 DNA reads TGTGCCAGCAGCTTGGTAGGGTTTGAGACCCAGTACTTC. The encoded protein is CASSLVGFETQYF.